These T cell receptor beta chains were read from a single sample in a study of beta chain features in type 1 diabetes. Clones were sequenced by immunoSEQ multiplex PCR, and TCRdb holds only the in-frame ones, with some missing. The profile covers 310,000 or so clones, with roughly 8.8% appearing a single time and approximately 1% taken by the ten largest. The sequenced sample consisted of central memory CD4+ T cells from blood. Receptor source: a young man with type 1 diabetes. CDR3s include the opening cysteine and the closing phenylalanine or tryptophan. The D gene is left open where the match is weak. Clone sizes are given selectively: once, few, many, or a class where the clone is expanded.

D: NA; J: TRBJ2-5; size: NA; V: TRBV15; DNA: TGTGCCACCAGCAGAGATACCGGGACCCAAGAGACCCAGTACTTC; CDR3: CATSRDTGTQETQYF
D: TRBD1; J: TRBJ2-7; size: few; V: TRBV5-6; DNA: TGTGCCAGCAGAGCGACAGGGGGCTTGGAGTACTTC; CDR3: CASRATGGLEYF
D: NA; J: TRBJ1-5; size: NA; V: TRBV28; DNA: TGTGCCAGCGGGGGGCACGTCTTCAATCAGCCCCAGCATTTT; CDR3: CASGGHVFNQPQHF
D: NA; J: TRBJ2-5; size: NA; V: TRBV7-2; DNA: TGTGCCAGCAGCCCCCAGCCTTTCGAAGAGACCCAGTACTTC; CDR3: CASSPQPFEETQYF
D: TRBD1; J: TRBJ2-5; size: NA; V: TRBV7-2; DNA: TGTGCCAGCAGCACCCGGACAGGAGAGACCCAGTACTTC; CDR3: CASSTRTGETQYF
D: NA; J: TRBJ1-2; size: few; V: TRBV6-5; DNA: TGTGCCAGCAGGACGGATTCTAACTATGGCTACACCTTC; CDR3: CASRTDSNYGYTF
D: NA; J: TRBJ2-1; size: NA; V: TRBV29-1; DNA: TGCAGCGCCCAATCGCGCGGCGGGAACGATGAGCAGTTCTTC; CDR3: CSAQSRGGNDEQFF
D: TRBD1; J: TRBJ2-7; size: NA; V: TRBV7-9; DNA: TGTGCCAGCAGCCGCCCTCCGCAGGGGGCTTCCTACGAGCAGTACTTC; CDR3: CASSRPPQGASYEQYF
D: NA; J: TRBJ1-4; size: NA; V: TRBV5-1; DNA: TGCGCCAGCAGCCCCTCAGGGTCTAATGAAAAACTGTTTTTT; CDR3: CASSPSGSNEKLFF
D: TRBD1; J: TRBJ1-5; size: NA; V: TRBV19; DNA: TGTGCCAGTAGTACCCCCCTGGGGACAGGCCTAGATCAGCCCCAGCATTTT; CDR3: CASSTPLGTGLDQPQHF
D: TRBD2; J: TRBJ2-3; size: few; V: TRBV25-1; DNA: TGTGCCAGCAGTCTCACAGCGGGGTTCACAGATACGCAGTATTTT; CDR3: CASSLTAGFTDTQYF
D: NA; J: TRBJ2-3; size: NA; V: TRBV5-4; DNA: TGTGCCAGCAGCTTGGAAGCTTACACAGATACGCAGTATTTT; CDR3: CASSLEAYTDTQYF
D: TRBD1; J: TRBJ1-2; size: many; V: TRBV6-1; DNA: TGTGCCAGCAGTGAAGCACCCAGGGGGCATGGCTACACCTTC; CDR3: CASSEAPRGHGYTF
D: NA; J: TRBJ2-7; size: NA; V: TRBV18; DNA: TGTGCCAGCTCACCCTCTACAGGGAGCTACGAGCAGTACTTC; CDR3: CASSPSTGSYEQYF
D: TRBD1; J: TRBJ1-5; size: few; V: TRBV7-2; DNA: TGTGCCAGCAGCAGGACCGAGGGGGCACAGCCCCAGCATTTT; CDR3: CASSRTEGAQPQHF
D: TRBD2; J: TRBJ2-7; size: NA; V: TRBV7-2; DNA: TGTGCCAGCAGCTTAATGGGAGCCGCGGGGGAGCAGCAGTACTTC; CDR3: CASSLMGAAGEQQYF
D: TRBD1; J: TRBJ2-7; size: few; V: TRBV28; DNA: TGTGCCAGCACTCCGGGACAGCGAACCTACGAGCAGTACTTC; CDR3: CASTPGQRTYEQYF
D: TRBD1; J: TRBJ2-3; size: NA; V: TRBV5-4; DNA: TGTGCCAGCAGCGGGACAGTACAAGATACGCAGTATTTT; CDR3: CASSGTVQDTQYF
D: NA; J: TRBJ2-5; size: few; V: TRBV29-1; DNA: TGCAGCGCTGACGGTAGTATGGACCAACAAGAGACCCAGTACTTC; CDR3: CSADGSMDQQETQYF
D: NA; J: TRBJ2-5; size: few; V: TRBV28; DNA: TGTGCCAGCAGTTTATCTCGGGAGACCCAGTACTTC; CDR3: CASSLSRETQYF
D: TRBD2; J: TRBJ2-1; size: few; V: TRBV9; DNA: TGTGCCAGCAGCGCTACCGGGACTAGCGGGGGCTATGAGCAGTTCTTC; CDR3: CASSATGTSGGYEQFF
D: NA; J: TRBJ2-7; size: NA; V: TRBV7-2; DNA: TGTGCCAGCAGCCGGAACAGGGACGGCTACGAGCAGTACTTC; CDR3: CASSRNRDGYEQYF
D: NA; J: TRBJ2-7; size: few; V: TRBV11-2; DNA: TGTGCCAGCAGCTTAGGCCAGACAGTCCCTCAGTACTTC; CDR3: CASSLGQTVPQYF
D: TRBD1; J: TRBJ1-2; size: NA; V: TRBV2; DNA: TGTGCCAGCAGTTACCCGACAGGGGGCGGCTATGGCTACACCTTC; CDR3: CASSYPTGGGYGYTF
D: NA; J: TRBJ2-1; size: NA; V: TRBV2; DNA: TGTGCCAGCAGCCGCCCCGCGCTAGCTAGCAATGAGCAGTTCTTC; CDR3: CASSRPALASNEQFF
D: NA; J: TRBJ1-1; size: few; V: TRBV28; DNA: TGTGCCAGCAGTTTATCCCGGCAGGGAACTTTCTTT; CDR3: CASSLSRQGTFF
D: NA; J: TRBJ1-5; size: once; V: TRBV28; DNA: TGTGCCAGCAGCAGGACGGGTAGCAATCAGCCCCAGCATTTT; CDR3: CASSRTGSNQPQHF
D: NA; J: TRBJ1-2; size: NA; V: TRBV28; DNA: TGTGCCAGCAGTTTTACTGGGGCAGGGACTAACTATGGCTACACCTTC; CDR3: CASSFTGAGTNYGYTF
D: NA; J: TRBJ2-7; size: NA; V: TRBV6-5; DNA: TGTGCCACCAAAGTGACAGGACTCTACGAGCAGTACTTC; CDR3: CATKVTGLYEQYF
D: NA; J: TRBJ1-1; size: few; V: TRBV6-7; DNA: TGTGCCAGCAGTCTCCCCAAATGTTACACTGAAGCTTTCTTT; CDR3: CASSLPKCYTEAFF
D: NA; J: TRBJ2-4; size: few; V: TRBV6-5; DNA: TGTGCCAGCAAACCTCCTCTAGCCAAAAACATTCAGTACTTC; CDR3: CASKPPLAKNIQYF
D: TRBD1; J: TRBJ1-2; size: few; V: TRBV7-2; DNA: TGTGCCAGCAGCTTGAGACAGCCCTTTCAGGGGGCTAGCTATGGCTACACCTTC; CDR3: CASSLRQPFQGASYGYTF
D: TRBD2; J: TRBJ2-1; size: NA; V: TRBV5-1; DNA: TGCGCCAGCAGCAAAGAACTAGCGGGGTTGTACAATGAGCAGTTCTTC; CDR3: CASSKELAGLYNEQFF
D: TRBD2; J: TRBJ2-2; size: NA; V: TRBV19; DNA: TGTGCCAGTACCGGACTAGTAAATGTCGGGGAGCTGTTTTTT; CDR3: CASTGLVNVGELFF
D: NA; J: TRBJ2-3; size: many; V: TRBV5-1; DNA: TGCGCCAGCAGCTTGGCCTTCTCTGGGGGCGCGGGAAGAACAGATACGCAGTATTTT; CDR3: CASSLAFSGGAGRTDTQYF
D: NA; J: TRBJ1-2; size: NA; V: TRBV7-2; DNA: TGTGCCAGCAGCTTAGCGGGCGGCTACACCTTC; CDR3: CASSLAGGYTF
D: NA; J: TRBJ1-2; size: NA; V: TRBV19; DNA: TGTGCCAGTACCGCAGACCCGGGGGAGAGCTACACCTTC; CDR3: CASTADPGESYTF
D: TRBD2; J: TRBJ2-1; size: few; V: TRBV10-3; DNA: TGTGCCATCAGTAGAAATAGCGGGGGGGCAGACAATGAGCAGTTCTTC; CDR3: CAISRNSGGADNEQFF
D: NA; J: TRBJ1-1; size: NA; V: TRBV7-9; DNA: TGTGCCAGCACCCCGATGGGATGGAACACTGAAGCTTTCTTT; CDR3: CASTPMGWNTEAFF
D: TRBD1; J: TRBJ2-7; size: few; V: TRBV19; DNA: TGTGCCAGTAGTACAAGGACAGGGTACTACGAGCAGTACTTC; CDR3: CASSTRTGYYEQYF
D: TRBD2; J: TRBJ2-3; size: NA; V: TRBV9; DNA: TGTGCCAGCAGCTCCCGACTAGCAGCAGATACGCAGTATTTT; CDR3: CASSSRLAADTQYF
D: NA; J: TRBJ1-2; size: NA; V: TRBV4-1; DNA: TGCGCCAGCAGCCAAGAGGGGGCGCGAGGTAACTATGGCTACACCTTC; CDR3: CASSQEGARGNYGYTF